This T cell receptor beta chain was recovered during a study of blood T cell repertoires in COVID-19. Study information: Researchers got acute and convalescent COVID-19 samples from the United States, Italy and Spain.

This clone occurred once. In the authors' workflow: Amplification from reference gene primers served as the basis for estimated nucleated cell counts. Repertoires were generated with immunoSEQ multiplex PCR, while TCRdb's copy carries only in-frame clones and drops some. The DNA was the basis for D and trimming; V, J and clone size are from that table. In the table there are 300,000 to 400,000 clones, roughly 87% of which are singletons. V gave up 5 bases and J gave up 0 bases, with 13 bases separating them. There are 16 residues in the CDR3. Germline V lookup: CDR1 MDHEN, CDR2 SYDVKM. The TCR originated in a man aged 50 to 59 with active or convalescent COVID-19. The chain joins TRBV28 to TRBJ1-4; a possible D gene is TRBD1 (5 bases). What was sequenced was peripheral blood. Written as DNA, the CDR3 is TGTGCCAGCAGTGGTGACAGCCTTGCAACTAATGAAAAACTGTTTTTT. As protein: CASSGDSLATNEKLFF.